The 18 T cell receptor beta chains listed next were all sequenced from one sample in a study of regulatory T cells in long-lasting Graves disease. The time point is: newly diagnosed GD, antithyroid drugs for less than 3 months. RNA from PBMCs was the source of the TCR library. Arm-PCR with iRepertoire HTBI primers amplified the CDR3 regions for these TCR beta libraries. TCRdb processed the multiplex PCR reads anew with MiXCR; each CDR3 protein has one entry. The table includes around 400,000 distinct CDR3 sequences, 10% to 15% detected once. The same sample was also used in a study of T cells in Graves' hyperthyroidism and ophthalmopathy.

Sequencing was performed on peripheral blood mononuclear cells (PBMCs), taken at new diagnosis, from a patient treated with antithyroid drugs. These TCRs come from a woman younger than 35 with Graves disease.

This clonotype was recorded a few times. The V gene is TRBV6-1, the J gene TRBJ2-5, with 7 bases aligning to TRBD1. V lost 4 bases and J lost 5; bases outside the gene matches: 10. The CDR3 is made up of 15 amino acids. Germline V gives CDR1 MNHNS, CDR2 SASEGT. The CDR3 protein is CASSATLDRVETQYF. The DNA for the CDR3 is TGTGCCAGCAGTGCAACACTCGACAGGGTGGAGACCCAGTACTTC.

This clonotype was detected ten times or more. This rearrangement joins TRBV18 to TRBJ1-2, with 9 nucleotides matching TRBD1. Trimming took 2 bases from V and 4 from J; bases not matched to a gene: 11. The CDR3 is made up of 17 amino acids. Germline CDR1 KGHSH, CDR2 LQKENI. The CDR3, as DNA: TGTGCCAGCTCACCATACAGGACTAAGGGACAGGGCTATGGCTACACCTTC. Amino acids: CASSPYRTKGQGYGYTF. Combining the CDR3 with reference TRBV18 and TRBJ1-2 gives the whole variable domain NAGVMQNPRHLVRRRGQEARLRCSPMKGHSHVYWYRQLPEEGLKFMVYLQKENIIDESGMPKERFSAEFPKEGPSILRIQQVVRGDSAAYFCASSPYRTKGQGYGYTFGSGTRLTVV.

This clonotype was seen a handful of times. V and J are TRBV27 and TRBJ1-2; the match to TRBD1 covers 11 bases. Germline CDR1 is MNHEY and CDR2 is SMNVEV (reference sequence). This CDR3 spans 16 amino acids. Germline trimming cut 8 bases from V and 3 bases from J; bases unmatched to any gene: 11. CDR3 in DNA: TGTGCCAGCGGAATCCAGGGACAGGGGGTCTACTATGGCTACACCTTC. It specifies CASGIQGQGVYYGYTF.

This clonotype was picked up many times. The rearrangement uses TRBV7-2 and TRBJ2-1, with D tentatively TRBD1 or TRBD2 (5 bases each). Deletions cut 9 bases from V and 10 bases from J, with 16 bases between. Germline CDR1 SGHTA, CDR2 FQGNSA. This CDR3 has 12 amino acids. CDR3 in DNA: TGTGCCAGTCTCAGGGATCGAGGGGAGCAGTTCTTC. Protein sequence: CASLRDRGEQFF. The full variable domain, completed using reference TRBV7-2 and TRBJ2-1, is GAGVSQSPSNKVTEKGKDVELRCDPISGHTALYWYRQSLGQGLEFLIYFQGNSAPDKSGLPSDRFSAERTGGSVSTLTIQRTQQEDSAVYLCASLRDRGEQFFGPGTRLTVL.

The table lists this clonotype with many counts. The chain has TRBV14 and TRBJ2-3; perhaps TRBD2 as D (6 bases). Trimming pared 4 bases from V and 0 bases from J, leaving 17 bases between. This CDR3 has 17 residues. The germline V gene encodes CDR1 SGHDN and CDR2 FVKESK. CDR3 coding DNA: TGTGCCAGCAGCCCTGAGCGGGTACATACTAGCACAGATACGCAGTATTTT. This gives the protein CASSPERVHTSTDTQYF.

This clonotype was seen repeatedly, ten times or more. The chain joins TRBV11-2 to TRBJ1-6, with a weak D call TRBD1 (6 bases). Per germline, CDR1 SGHAT and CDR2 FQNNGV. The CDR3 consists of 15 residues. The germline V and J ends were trimmed by 4 bases and 7 bases, with 14 bases remaining between them. The CDR3 coding sequence is TGTGCCAGCAGCTACGGACAGAGCCGGAATTCACCCCTCCACTTT. Translating gives CASSYGQSRNSPLHF.

This clonotype was seen many times. The chain recombines TRBV12-3 or TRBV12-4 with TRBJ2-7, with D unresolved. The CDR3 has 15 residues. Trimming pared 6 bases from V and 4 bases from J, leaving 19 bases between. The CDR3 reads CASSSAGRGDYEQYF. The CDR3 DNA reads TGTGCCAGCAGCTCGGCTGGCAGAGGAGATTACGAGCAGTACTTC.

This clonotype was detected many times. The chain has TRBV7-3 and TRBJ2-1, with D maybe TRBD1 (6 bases). Germline CDR1 is SGHTA and CDR2 is FQGTGA. The CDR3 spans 15 residues. Trimming removed 3 bases from V and 5 bases from J, with 14 bases in between. CDR3 protein: CASSLAQGRNNEQFF. Written as DNA, the CDR3 is TGTGCCAGCAGCTTGGCACAGGGTCGTAACAATGAGCAGTTCTTC.

This chain uses TRBV5-1 with TRBJ1-2; 9 nucleotides line up with TRBD1. CDR3 length: 16 residues. Germline V lookup: CDR1 SGHRS, CDR2 YFSETQ. Losses at the gene ends were 3 bases for V and 7 bases for J; bases not matched to a gene: 13. The CDR3 is CASSYIKSTGGSGYTF. The CDR3 nucleotides are TGCGCCAGCAGCTATATAAAATCGACAGGGGGTAGTGGCTACACCTTC.

The genes are TRBV20-1 and TRBJ1-1; D gene unclear. This CDR3 spans 14 amino acids. Germline V gene data show CDR1 as DFQATT and CDR2 as SNEGSKA (reference sequence). V was cut by 3 bases and J by 3 bases, with 14 bases left in between. CDR3 sequence (DNA): TGCAGTGCTAGGAGGGAGGTTACGGACACTGAAGCTTTCTTT. This gives the protein CSARREVTDTEAFF.

This clonotype was observed at least ten times. The chain recombines TRBV6-9 with TRBJ1-4; D perhaps matches TRBD1 (5 bases). The CDR3 has 18 residues. Germline values: CDR1 MNHGY, CDR2 SVAAGI. The ends were cut back, 3 bases at V and 2 bases at J, with 19 bases in the middle. The DNA of the CDR3 is TGTGCCAGCAGTTACTCGAAGCCGGGGCCGGAGACTAATGAAAAACTGTTTTTT. This gives the protein CASSYSKPGPETNEKLFF.

This clonotype appeared a few times. V and J are TRBV7-3 and TRBJ1-1; D may be TRBD1 (5 bases). The CDR3 extends over 15 amino acids. CDR1 is SGHTA and CDR2 is FQGTGA in the germline V gene. Trimming took off 5 bases at V and 4 bases at J, with 17 bases between the two ends. CDR3 residues: CASSAMAGGATEAFF. CDR3 nucleotide sequence: TGTGCCAGCAGCGCAATGGCGGGCGGGGCCACTGAAGCTTTCTTT.

J is TRBJ2-5 and V is TRBV9; the match to TRBD1 covers 7 bases. V trimming: 4 bases; J trimming: 4 bases; junction bases outside the gene matches: 13. Germline CDR1 reads SGDLS; CDR2 reads YYNGEE. This CDR3 region has 16 residues. Here the CDR3 reads CASSIGDRMWGETQYF. The CDR3 nucleotides are TGTGCCAGCAGCATAGGGGACAGAATGTGGGGAGAGACCCAGTACTTC.

This clonotype was counted many times. V is TRBV27 and J is TRBJ1-1; D remains unclear. This CDR3 is built from 14 residues. CDR1 MNHEY and CDR2 SMNVEV come from the germline V gene (reference sequence). V gave up 6 bases and J gave up 4 bases, with 15 bases separating them. CDR3: CASRPTYRVTEAFF. CDR3 bases: TGTGCCAGCAGACCCACTTATAGAGTCACTGAAGCTTTCTTT.

This clonotype has more than one count but fewer than ten. The chain employs TRBV5-1 and TRBJ2-3; possible D gene TRBD2, 6 bases. The CDR3 is made up of 16 amino acids. Trimming took off 3 bases at V and 2 bases at J, with 16 bases between the two ends. Per the germline V gene, CDR1 is SGHRS and CDR2 is YFSETQ. CDR3 DNA: TGCGCCAGCAGCTCGAACCGGGACTGGCACACAGATACGCAGTATTTT. This translates into CASSSNRDWHTDTQYF.

On this clonotype: One base away lies a much larger clone, so this may be a sequencing read error. The chain is built from TRBV6-2 or TRBV6-3 and TRBJ2-7; a possible D gene is TRBD1 (5 bases). The CDR3 is 13 amino acids. Germline V lookup: CDR1 MNHEY, CDR2 SVGEGT. CDR3 sequence (DNA): TGTACCAGCAGCAACAGGATCTCCTACGAGCAGTACGTC. Translating gives CTSSNRISYEQYV.

This clonotype has a count of ten or more. The chain combines TRBV27 with TRBJ2-3; D uncertain. V was cut by 5 bases and J by 6 bases, with 24 bases left in between. Germline-derived CDR1 and CDR2 are MNHEY and SMNVEV (reference sequence). The CDR3 is made up of 17 amino acids. The CDR3 loop is CASSPKGRMLVADTQYF. The DNA for the CDR3 is TGTGCCAGCAGTCCGAAAGGACGGATGCTCGTGGCGGATACGCAGTATTTT.

This chain joins TRBV24-1 and TRBJ2-1; the D is unclear. V shed 2 bases and J shed 5 bases, with 3 bases lying between them. The CDR3 extends over 12 amino acids. Germline values: CDR1 KGHDR, CDR2 SFDVKD. The CDR3 DNA sequence: TGTGCCACCAGTGATTCGGACAATGAGCAGTTCTTC. Translation: CATSDSDNEQFF.